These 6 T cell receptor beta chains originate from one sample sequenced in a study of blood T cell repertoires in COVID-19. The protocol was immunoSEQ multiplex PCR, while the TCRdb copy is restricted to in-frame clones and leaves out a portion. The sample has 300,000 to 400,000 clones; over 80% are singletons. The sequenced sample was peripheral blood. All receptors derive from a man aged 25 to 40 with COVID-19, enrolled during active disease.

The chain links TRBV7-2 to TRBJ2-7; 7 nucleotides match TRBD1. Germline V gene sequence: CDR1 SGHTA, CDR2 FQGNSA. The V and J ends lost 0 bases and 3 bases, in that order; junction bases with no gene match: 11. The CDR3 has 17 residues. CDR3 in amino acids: CASSLATGQVEGYEQYF. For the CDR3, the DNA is TGTGCCAGCAGCTTAGCTACCGGACAGGTCGAGGGCTACGAGCAGTACTTC.

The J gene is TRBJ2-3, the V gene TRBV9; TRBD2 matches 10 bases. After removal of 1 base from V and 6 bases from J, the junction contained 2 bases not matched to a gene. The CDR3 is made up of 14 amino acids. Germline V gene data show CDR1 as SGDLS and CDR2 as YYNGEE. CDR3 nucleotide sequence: TGTGCCAGCAGCGTACTAGCGGGAGAGGATACGCAGTATTTT. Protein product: CASSVLAGEDTQYF.

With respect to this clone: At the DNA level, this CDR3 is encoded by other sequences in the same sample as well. CDR3 DNA: TGTGCCAGCTCATTAAACCGGGACACTGAAGCTTTCTTT. Translation gives CASSLNRDTEAFF. The chain couples TRBV18 to TRBJ1-1; the D is unclear. Germline V lookup: CDR1 KGHSH, CDR2 LQKENI. The CDR3 covers 13 residues. Trimming removed 5 bases at V and 3 bases at J, with 10 bases between.

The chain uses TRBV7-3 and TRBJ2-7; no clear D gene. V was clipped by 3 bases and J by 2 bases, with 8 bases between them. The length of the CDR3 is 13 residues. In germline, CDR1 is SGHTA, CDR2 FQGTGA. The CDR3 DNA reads TGTGCCAGCAGCTTCCTAACTCCCTACGAGCAGTACTTC. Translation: CASSFLTPYEQYF.

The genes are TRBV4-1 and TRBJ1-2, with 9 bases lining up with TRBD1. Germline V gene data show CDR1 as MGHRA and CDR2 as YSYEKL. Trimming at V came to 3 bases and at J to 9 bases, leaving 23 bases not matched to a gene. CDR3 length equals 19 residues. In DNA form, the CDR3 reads TGCGCCAGCAGCCACGTGAGGGGGGGACAGGGAGTATCTGTGGTGAGCTACACCTTC. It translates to CASSHVRGGQGVSVVSYTF.

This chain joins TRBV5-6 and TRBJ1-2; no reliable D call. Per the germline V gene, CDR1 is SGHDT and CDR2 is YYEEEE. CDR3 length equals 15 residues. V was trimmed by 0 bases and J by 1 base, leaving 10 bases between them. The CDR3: CASSLVVGSNYGYTF. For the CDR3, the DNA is TGTGCCAGCAGCTTGGTGGTTGGGAGTAACTATGGCTACACCTTC.